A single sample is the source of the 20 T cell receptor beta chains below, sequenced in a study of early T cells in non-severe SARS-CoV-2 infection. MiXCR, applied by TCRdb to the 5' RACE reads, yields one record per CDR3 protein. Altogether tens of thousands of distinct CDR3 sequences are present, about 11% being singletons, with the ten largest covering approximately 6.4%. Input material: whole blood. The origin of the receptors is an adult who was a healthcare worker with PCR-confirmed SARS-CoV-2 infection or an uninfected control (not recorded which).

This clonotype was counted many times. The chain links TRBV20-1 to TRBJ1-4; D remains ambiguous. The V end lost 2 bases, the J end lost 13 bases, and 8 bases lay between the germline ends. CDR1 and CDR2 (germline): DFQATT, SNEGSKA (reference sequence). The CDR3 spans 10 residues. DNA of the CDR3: TGCAGTGCTAGATCTGGGGTACTGTTTTTT. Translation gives CSARSGVLFF.

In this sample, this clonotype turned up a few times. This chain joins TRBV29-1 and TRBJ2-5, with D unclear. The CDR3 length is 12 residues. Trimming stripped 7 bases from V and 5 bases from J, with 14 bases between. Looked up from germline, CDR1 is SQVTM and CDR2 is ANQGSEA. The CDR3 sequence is CSADGVGETQYF. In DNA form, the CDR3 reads TGCAGCGCTGACGGAGTCGGGGAGACCCAGTACTTC.

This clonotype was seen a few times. CDR3 region: CASRLRTGTSYEQYF. CDR3 bases: TGCGCCAGCAGACTCAGGACAGGGACCTCCTACGAGCAGTACTTC. The gene calls are TRBV23-1 and TRBJ2-7; TRBD1 agrees at 8 bases. TRBV23-1 is treated as an ORF (open reading frame) with a function not yet certain. The CDR3 spans 15 residues. V dropped 6 bases and J dropped 0; count of bases not matched to a gene: 7.

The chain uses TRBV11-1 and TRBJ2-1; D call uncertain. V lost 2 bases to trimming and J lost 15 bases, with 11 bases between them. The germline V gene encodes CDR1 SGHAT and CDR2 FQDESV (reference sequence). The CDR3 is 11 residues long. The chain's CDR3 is CASSLSDRMFF. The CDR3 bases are TGTGCCAGCAGCTTAAGCGATCGAATGTTCTTC.

The CDR3 loop is CASSPIGPPNNEQFF. The CDR3 bases are TGTGCCAGCAGTCCCATAGGGCCCCCTAACAATGAGCAGTTCTTC. This chain links TRBV6-2 or TRBV6-3 with TRBJ2-1; no definite D call. Germline V gene sequence: CDR1 MNHEY, CDR2 SVGEGT. The V end was cut by 5 bases, the J end by 5 bases, with 16 bases between. The CDR3 totals 15 residues.

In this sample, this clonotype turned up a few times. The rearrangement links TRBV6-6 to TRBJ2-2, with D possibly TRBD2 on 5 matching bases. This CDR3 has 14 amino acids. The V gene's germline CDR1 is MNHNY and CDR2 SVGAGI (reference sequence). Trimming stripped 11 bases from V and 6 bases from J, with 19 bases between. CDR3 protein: CAGADGLLAGELFF. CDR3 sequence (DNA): TGTGCCGGAGCGGACGGACTCCTGGCCGGGGAGCTGTTTTTT.

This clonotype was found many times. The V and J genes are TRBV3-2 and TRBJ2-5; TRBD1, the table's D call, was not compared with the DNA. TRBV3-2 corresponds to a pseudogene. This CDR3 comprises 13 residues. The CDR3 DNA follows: TGTGCCAGCAGCCAAAGGGGGGCTGAGACCCAGTACTTC. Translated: CASSQRGAETQYF.

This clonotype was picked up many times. This CDR3 is CRAGTENYGYTF. Written as DNA, the CDR3 is TGCAGAGCCGGGACGGAGAACTATGGCTACACCTTC. The J gene is TRBJ1-2, the V gene TRBV29-1; TRBD1 might be the D (5 bases). This CDR3 has 12 amino acids. Germline V gives CDR1 SQVTM, CDR2 ANQGSEA.

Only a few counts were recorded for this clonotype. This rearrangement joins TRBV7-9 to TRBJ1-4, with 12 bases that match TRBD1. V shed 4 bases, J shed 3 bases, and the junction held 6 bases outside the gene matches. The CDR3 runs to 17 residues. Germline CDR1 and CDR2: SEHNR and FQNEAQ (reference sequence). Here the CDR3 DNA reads TGTGCCAGCAGCTCCCGGGACAGGGGGCACGCTAATGAAAAACTGTTTTTT. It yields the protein CASSSRDRGHANEKLFF.

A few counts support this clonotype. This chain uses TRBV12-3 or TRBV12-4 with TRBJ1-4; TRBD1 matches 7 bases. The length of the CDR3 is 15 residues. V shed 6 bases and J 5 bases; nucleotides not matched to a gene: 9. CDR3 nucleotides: TGTGCCAGCAGGGGGTCCGGGACAGCAAATGAAAAACTGTTTTTT. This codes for CASRGSGTANEKLFF.

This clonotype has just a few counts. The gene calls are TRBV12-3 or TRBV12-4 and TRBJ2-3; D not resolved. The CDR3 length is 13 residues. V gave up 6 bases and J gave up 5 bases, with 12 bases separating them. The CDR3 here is CASSMDGGDTQYF. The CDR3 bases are TGTGCCAGCAGCATGGACGGCGGAGATACGCAGTATTTT.

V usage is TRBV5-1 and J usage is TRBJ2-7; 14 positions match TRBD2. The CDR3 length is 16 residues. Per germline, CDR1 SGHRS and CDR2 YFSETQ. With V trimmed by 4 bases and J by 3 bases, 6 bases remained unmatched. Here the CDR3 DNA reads TGCGCCAGCAGCGAGGGACTAGCGGGAGTAATCTACGAGCAGTACTTC. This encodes CASSEGLAGVIYEQYF.

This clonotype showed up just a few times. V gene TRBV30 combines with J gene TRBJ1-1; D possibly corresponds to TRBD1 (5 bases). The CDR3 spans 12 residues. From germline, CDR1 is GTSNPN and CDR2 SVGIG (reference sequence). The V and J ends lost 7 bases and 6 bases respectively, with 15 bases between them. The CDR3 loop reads CASPGTASEAFF. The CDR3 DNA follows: TGTGCCTCCCCGGGGACGGCCTCTGAAGCTTTCTTT.

This CDR3 is CASSSLSGGYEQYF. In DNA form, the CDR3 reads TGTGCCAGCAGTTCTCTTAGCGGGGGTTACGAGCAGTACTTC. The chain joins TRBV12-3 or TRBV12-4 to TRBJ2-7; 9 bases line up with TRBD2. This CDR3 has 14 amino acids. The ends lost 4 bases at V and 4 bases at J; junction bases unmatched: 5.

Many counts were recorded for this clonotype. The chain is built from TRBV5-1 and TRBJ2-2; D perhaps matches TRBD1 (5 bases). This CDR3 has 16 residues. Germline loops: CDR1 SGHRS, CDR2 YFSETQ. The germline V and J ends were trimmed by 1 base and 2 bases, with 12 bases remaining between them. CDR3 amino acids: CASSLTAGPNTGELFF. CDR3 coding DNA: TGCGCCAGCAGCTTGACGGCAGGGCCTAACACCGGGGAGCTGTTTTTT.

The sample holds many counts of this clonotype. This chain's CDR3 is CASSQEAGAQFF. CDR3 sequence (DNA): TGCGCCAGCAGCCAAGAGGCAGGGGCGCAGTTCTTC. The gene calls are TRBV4-3 and TRBJ2-1, with TRBD1 as a possible D gene (6 bases). CDR3 length: 12 residues. The V gene lost 0 bases and the J gene lost 12 bases, with 9 bases spanning the gap. Germline V gives CDR1 LGHNA, CDR2 YSLEER.

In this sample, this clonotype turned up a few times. The CDR3 sequence is CASSPGGQMNTEAFF. In DNA form, the CDR3 reads TGTGCCAGCAGCCCCGGGGGACAGATGAACACTGAAGCTTTCTTT. The chain uses TRBV7-9 and TRBJ1-1; 7 nucleotides align to TRBD1. V was pared by 5 bases and J by 0 bases, with 6 bases of the junction left unmatched. CDR1 SEHNR and CDR2 FQNEAQ come from the germline V gene (reference sequence). The CDR3 is 15 amino acids.

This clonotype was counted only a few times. The CDR3 is CASSPGRARAEQYF. CDR3 nucleotides: TGCGCCAGCAGCCCCGGCAGGGCCCGAGCGGAGCAGTACTTC. The J gene is TRBJ2-7, the V gene TRBV5-1; a possible D gene is TRBD1 (5 bases). Germline CDR1 is SGHRS and CDR2 is YFSETQ. Trimming removed 4 bases from V and 7 bases from J, with 18 bases in between. This CDR3 spans 14 amino acids.

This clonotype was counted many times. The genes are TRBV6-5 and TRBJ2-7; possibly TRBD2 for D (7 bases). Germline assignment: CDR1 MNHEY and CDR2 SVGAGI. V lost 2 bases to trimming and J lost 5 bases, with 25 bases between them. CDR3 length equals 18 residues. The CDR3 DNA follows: TGTGCCAGCAGTTACCGCCGTCCGAACCAGGGGAGGGGGAACGAGCAGTACTTC. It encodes CASSYRRPNQGRGNEQYF.

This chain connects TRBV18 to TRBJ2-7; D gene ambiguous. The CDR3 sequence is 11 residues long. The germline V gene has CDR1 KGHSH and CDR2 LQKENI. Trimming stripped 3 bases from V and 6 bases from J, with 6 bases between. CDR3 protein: CASSPLSEQYF. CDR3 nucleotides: TGTGCCAGCTCACCCCTAAGCGAGCAGTACTTC.